The TCR beta chain under discussion was sequenced for a study of blood T cell repertoires in COVID-19. Study context: T cells, B-cell-depleted T cells, or PBMCs supplied cDNA or gDNA.

This clone was counted a few times. The CDR3 contains 14 residues. The germline gives CDR1 SGHRS, CDR2 YFSETQ. V was shortened by 4 bases and J by 0 bases, with 11 bases between the two germline ends. Clones were read by immunoSEQ multiplex PCR, and TCRdb kept only the in-frame ones, dropping some. The table shows 130,000 or so clones, with roughly four fifths occurring only once. This chain connects TRBV5-1 to TRBJ2-7, with D perhaps TRBD1 (6 bases). This TCR was sampled from a young man who had recovered from COVID-19. Sequences were obtained from PBMCs or T cells enriched from blood (not recorded which). The chain's CDR3 is CASSADSPSYEQYV. CDR3 bases: TGCGCCAGCAGCGCGGACAGCCCCTCCTACGAGCAGTACGTC.